The entry that follows covers one T cell receptor beta chain sequence. Its antigen remains unknown. Germline V CDR1 and CDR2: SEHNR, FQNEAQ (reference sequence). V was clipped by 2 bases and J by 2 bases, with 12 bases between them. This CDR3 has 15 residues. Treg sorting used a CD4+CD25+CD127-/low gate. TCRdb independently ran MiXCR on the 5' RACE reads; one entry per CDR3 protein. This sample has about 40,000 distinct CDR3 sequences, with about 20% found just once. Study-wide results and caveats: The larger cohort examined one V-J beta rearrangement, not whole repertoires.

This sequence originates from a female donor with breast cancer. The sequenced material came from Tregs sorted from blood. The V and J genes are TRBV7-9 and TRBJ2-5; TRBD2 might be the D (6 bases). The CDR3 is CASSLTGTAQETQYF. The CDR3 coding sequence is TGTGCCAGCAGCTTAACCGGGACTGCTCAAGAGACCCAGTACTTC.